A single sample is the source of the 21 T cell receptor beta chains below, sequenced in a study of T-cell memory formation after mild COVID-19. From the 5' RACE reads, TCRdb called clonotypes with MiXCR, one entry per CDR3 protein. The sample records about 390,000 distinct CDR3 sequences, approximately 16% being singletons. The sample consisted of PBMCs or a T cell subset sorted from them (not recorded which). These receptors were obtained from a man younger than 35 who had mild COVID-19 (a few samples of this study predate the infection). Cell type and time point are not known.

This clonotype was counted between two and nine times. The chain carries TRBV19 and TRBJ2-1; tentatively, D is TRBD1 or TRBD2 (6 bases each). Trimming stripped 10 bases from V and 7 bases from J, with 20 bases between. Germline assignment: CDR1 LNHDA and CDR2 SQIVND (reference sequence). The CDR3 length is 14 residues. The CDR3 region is CATKRGDRENEQFF. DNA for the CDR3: TGTGCCACCAAGAGGGGGGACCGGGAGAATGAGCAGTTCTTC.

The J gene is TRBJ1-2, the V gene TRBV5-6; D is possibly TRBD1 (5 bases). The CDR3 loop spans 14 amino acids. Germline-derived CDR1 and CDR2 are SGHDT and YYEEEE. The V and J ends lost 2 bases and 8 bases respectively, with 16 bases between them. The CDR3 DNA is TGTGCCAGCAGCTTTCAGGGAGCCTATGGAGGCTACACCTTC. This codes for CASSFQGAYGGYTF.

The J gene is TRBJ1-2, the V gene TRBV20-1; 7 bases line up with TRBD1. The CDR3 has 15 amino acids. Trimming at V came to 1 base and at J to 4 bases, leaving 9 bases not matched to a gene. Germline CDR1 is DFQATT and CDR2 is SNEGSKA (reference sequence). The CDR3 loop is CSARVPPEGAYGYTF. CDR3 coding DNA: TGCAGTGCTAGAGTCCCTCCGGAGGGGGCCTATGGCTACACCTTC.

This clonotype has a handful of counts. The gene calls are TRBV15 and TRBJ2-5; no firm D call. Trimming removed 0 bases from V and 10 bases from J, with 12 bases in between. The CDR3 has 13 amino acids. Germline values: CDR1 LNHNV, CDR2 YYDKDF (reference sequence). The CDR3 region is CATSRDVALGQYF. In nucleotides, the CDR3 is TGTGCCACCAGCAGAGATGTGGCATTAGGCCAGTACTTC.

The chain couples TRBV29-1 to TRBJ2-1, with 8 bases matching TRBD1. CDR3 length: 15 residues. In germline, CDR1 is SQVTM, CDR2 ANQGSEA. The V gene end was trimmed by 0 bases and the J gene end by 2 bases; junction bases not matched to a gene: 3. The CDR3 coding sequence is TGCAGCGTTGAAGAGAGGGGACAGGCCTACAATGAGCAGTTCTTC. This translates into CSVEERGQAYNEQFF.

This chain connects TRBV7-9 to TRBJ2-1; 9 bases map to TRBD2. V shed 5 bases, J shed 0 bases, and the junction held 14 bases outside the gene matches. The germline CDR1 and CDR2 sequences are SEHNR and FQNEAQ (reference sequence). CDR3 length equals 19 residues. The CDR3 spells CASSPPVAGAPSSYNEQFF. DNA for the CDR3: TGTGCCAGCAGCCCCCCGGTAGCGGGGGCGCCCAGCTCCTACAATGAGCAGTTCTTC.

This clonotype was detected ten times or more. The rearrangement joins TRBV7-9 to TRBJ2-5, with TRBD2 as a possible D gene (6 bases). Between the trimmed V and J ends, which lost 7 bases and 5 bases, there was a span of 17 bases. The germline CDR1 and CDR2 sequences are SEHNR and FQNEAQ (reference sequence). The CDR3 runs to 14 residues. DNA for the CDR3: TGTGCCAGCAACCTGGGACCCGGGGGTGAGACCCAGTACTTC. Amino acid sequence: CASNLGPGGETQYF.

CDR3 sequence: CASSQGIRGSEAFF. CDR3 in DNA: TGCGCCAGCAGCCAAGGTATCCGGGGATCGGAAGCTTTCTTT. V usage is TRBV4-3 and J usage is TRBJ1-1; no clear D. The V gene lost 1 base and the J gene lost 8 bases, with 14 bases spanning the gap. Germline assignment: CDR1 LGHNA and CDR2 YSLEER. The CDR3 totals 14 residues.

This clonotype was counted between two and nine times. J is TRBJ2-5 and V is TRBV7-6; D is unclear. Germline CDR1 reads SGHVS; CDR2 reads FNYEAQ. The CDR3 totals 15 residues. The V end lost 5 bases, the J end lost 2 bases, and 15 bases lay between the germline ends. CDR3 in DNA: TGTGCCAGCAGCCCGACTCAGGTCGGGCAAGAGACCCAGTACTTC. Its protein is CASSPTQVGQETQYF. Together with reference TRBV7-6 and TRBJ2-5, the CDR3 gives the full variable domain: GAGVSQSPRYKVTKRGQDVALRCDPISGHVSLYWYRQALGQGPEFLTYFNYEAQQDKSGLPNDRFSAERPEGSISTLTIQRTEQRDSAMYRCASSPTQVGQETQYFGPGTRLLVL.

The CDR3 DNA is TGCGCCAGCAGCTTGCCAGGGCTGTACGAGCAGTACTTC. Its protein is CASSLPGLYEQYF. The chain recombines TRBV5-1 with TRBJ2-7; tentatively, D is TRBD1 (5 bases). This CDR3 region has 13 residues. V was trimmed by 1 base and J by 4 bases, leaving 9 bases between them. Germline V CDR1 and CDR2: SGHRS, YFSETQ. The entire variable domain, with the rest obtained from reference TRBV5-1 and TRBJ2-7, is as follows: KAGVTQTPRYLIKTRGQQVTLSCSPISGHRSVSWYQQTPGQGLQFLFEYFSETQRNKGNFPGRFSGRQFSNSRSEMNVSTLELGDSALYLCASSLPGLYEQYFGPGTRLTVT.

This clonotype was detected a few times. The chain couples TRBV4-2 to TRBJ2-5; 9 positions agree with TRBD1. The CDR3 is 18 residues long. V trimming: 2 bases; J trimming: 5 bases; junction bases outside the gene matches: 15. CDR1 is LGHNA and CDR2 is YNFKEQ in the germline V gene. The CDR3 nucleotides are TGTGCCAGCAGCCAACGGATACTACAGGGGGCCGTTAGGGAGACCCAGTACTTC. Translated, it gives CASSQRILQGAVRETQYF.

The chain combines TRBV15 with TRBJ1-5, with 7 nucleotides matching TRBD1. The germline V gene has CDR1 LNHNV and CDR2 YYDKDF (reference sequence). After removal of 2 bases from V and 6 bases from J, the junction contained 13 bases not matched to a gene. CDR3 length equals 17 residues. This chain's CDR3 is CATSRPPRQGEVQPQHF. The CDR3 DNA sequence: TGTGCCACCAGCAGACCCCCCCGACAGGGCGAGGTTCAGCCCCAGCATTTT.

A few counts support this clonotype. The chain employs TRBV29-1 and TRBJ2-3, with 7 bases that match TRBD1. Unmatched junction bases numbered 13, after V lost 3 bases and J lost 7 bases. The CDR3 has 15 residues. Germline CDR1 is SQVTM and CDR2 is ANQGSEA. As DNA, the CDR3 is TGCAGCGTTGATGGGATCGGGACAGTGTCGAATACGCAGTATTTT. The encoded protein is CSVDGIGTVSNTQYF.

For the CDR3, the DNA is TGCAGCGTTGAATTAAGGGGCGATCAGCCCCAGCATTTT. Translating it yields CSVELRGDQPQHF. The rearrangement uses TRBV29-1 and TRBJ1-5; weak D call: TRBD1 (5 bases). V gave up 2 bases and J gave up 5 bases, with 10 bases separating them. The CDR3 is 13 residues long. The germline gives CDR1 SQVTM, CDR2 ANQGSEA.

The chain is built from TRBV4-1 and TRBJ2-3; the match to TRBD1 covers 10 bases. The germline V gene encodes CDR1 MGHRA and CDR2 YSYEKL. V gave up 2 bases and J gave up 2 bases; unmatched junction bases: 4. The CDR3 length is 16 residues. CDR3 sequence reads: CASSQRQGAPTDTQYF. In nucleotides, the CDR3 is TGCGCCAGCAGCCAACGACAGGGGGCCCCCACAGATACGCAGTATTTT.

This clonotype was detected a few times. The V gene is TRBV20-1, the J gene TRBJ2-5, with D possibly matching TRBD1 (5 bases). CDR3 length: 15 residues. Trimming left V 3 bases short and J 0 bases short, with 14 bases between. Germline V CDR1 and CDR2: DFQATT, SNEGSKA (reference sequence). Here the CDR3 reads CSARASLGDQETQYF. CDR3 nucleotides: TGCAGTGCTAGGGCCAGCTTAGGGGACCAAGAGACCCAGTACTTC.

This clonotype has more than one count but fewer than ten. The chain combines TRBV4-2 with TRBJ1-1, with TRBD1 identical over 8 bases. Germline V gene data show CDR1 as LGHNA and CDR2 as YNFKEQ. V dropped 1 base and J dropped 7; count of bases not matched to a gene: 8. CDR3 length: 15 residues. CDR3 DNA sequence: TGTGCCAGCAGCCAAGCCGTGGACAGGGTCATTGAAGCTTTCTTT. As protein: CASSQAVDRVIEAFF.

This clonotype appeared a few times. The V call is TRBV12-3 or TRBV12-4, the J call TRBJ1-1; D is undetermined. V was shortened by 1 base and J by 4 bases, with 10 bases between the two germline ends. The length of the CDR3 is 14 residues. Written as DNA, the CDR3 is TGTGCCAGCAGTTTAGAGTCCCTCAGCACTGAAGCTTTCTTT. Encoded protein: CASSLESLSTEAFF.

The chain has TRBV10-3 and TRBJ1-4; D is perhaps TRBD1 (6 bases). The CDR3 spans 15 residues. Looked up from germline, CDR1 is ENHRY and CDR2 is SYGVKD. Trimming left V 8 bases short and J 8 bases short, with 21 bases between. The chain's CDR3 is CAIGSVGGGQEKLFF. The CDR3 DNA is TGTGCCATCGGCTCCGTCGGAGGAGGACAGGAAAAACTGTTTTTT.

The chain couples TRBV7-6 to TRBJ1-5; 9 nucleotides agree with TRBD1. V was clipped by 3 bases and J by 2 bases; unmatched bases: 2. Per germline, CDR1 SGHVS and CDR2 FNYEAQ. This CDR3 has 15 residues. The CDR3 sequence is CASSLRTGGNQPQHF. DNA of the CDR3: TGTGCCAGCAGCTTGAGGACAGGGGGCAATCAGCCCCAGCATTTT.

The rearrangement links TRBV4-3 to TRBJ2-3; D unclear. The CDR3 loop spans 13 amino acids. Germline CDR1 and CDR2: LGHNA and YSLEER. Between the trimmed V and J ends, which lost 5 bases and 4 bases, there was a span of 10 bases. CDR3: CASSSQRSDTQYF. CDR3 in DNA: TGCGCCAGCAGCTCCCAACGTTCAGATACGCAGTATTTT.